This record looks at one T cell receptor beta chain sequence and its context. TCRdb's table, derived via immunoSEQ multiplex PCR, lists solely in-frame clones and lacks some. The sample lists 33,000 or so clones, about 88% occurring once. The data derive from a study of T cell changes during pregnancy in multiple sclerosis. This TCR was sampled from a female donor with multiple sclerosis, enrolled in a pregnancy study. The input for sequencing was CD8+ T cells from peripheral blood mononuclear cells, taken in the second trimester of pregnancy.

The CDR3 DNA sequence: TGTGCCAGCAGCTTGGGTCTAAACCACAATGAGCAGTTCTTC. This encodes CASSLGLNHNEQFF. J is TRBJ2-1 and V is TRBV5-6, with no clear D. Between the trimmed V and J ends, which lost 0 bases and 5 bases, there was a span of 9 bases. Per germline, CDR1 SGHDT and CDR2 YYEEEE. There are 14 residues in the CDR3.